This T cell receptor (beta chain) was observed in a study of blood T cell repertoires in COVID-19. Study-wide background: Samples representing acute and convalescent COVID-19 were sourced from the United States, Italy and Spain. PBMCs, B-cell-depleted T cells, or T cells were the source of the cDNA or gDNA that made up the material.

CDR1 and CDR2 (germline): SGHTA, FQGNSA. The CDR3 has 16 residues. Trimming left V 6 bases short and J 1 base short, with 18 bases between. In the study's own analysis: From reference gene primer amplification, estimates of nucleated cell counts were derived. The table came from immunoSEQ multiplex PCR; TCRdb's copy has only in-frame clones and leaves some out. The V and J calls and clone size come from that table; D and trimming were worked out from the DNA. The sample has 100,000 to 150,000 clones; around 80% are singletons. Sequenced input: peripheral blood. The chain carries TRBV7-2 and TRBJ1-2, with a possible D match to TRBD1 (6 bases). This receptor was obtained from a man aged 35 to 55 with active or convalescent COVID-19. CDR3 in DNA: TGTGCCAGCAGATCCCCCGGGGGGGGGCTTAACTATGGCTACACCTTC. Encoded protein: CASRSPGGGLNYGYTF. Combining the CDR3 with reference TRBV7-2 and TRBJ1-2 gives the whole variable domain GAGVSQSPSNKVTEKGKDVELRCDPISGHTALYWYRQSLGQGLEFLIYFQGNSAPDKSGLPSDRFSAERTGGSVSTLTIQRTQQEDSAVYLCASRSPGGGLNYGYTFGSGTRLTVV.